The clone carrying this T cell receptor beta chain has a handful of counts. The data were taken from a study of T cells in Graves' hyperthyroidism and ophthalmopathy. The CDR3 regions of TCR beta were amplified from RNA transcripts. A first-round RT-PCR of the TCR CDR3 used the HTBI primer set. TCRdb ran MiXCR on the multiplex PCR reads and lists one entry per CDR3 protein. In the table there are about 570,000 distinct CDR3 sequences, 12% to 15% of which are singletons. Looked up from germline, CDR1 is SEHNR and CDR2 is FQNEAQ (reference sequence). The CDR3 covers 13 residues. V gave up 8 bases and J gave up 4 bases; unmatched junction bases: 8.

The source of this sequence is a woman in her 40s with Graves' hyperthyroidism. Sequencing was carried out using blood. The chain couples TRBV7-9 to TRBJ2-7; TRBD1 agrees at 7 bases. The CDR3 reads CASQRTGIYEQYF. The CDR3 bases are TGTGCCAGCCAAAGGACAGGAATATACGAGCAGTACTTC.